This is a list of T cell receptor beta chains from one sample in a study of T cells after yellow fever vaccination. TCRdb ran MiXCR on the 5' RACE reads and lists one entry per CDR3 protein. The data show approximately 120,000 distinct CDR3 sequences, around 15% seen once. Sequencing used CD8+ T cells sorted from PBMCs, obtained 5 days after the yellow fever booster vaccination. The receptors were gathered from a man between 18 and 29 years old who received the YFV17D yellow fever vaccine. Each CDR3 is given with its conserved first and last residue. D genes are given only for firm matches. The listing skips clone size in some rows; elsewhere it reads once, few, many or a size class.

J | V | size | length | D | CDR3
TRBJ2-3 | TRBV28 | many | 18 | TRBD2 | CASSYPPSGGLSTDTQYF
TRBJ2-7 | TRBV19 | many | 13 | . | CASSIAPRSEQYF
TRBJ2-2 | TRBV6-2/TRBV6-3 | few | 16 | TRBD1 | CASSYYPTGEAGELFF
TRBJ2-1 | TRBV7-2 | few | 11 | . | CASSRGPEQFF
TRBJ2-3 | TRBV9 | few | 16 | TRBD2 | CASSPWGGGGADTQYF
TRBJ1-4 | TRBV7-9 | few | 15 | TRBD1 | CASSLGGGVGEKLFF
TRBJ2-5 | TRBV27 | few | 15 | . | CASRVCRDTQETQYF
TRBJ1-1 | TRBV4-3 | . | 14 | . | CASSPLQGNTEAFF
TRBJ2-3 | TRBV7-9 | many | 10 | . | CAAGPDTQYF
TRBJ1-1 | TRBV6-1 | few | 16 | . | CASSEVRSRIAPEAFF
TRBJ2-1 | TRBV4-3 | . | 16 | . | CASSIDWGASYNEQFF
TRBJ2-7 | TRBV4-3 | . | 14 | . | CASSQDRRGHDQYF
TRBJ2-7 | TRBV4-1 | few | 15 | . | CASSQDPTGSYEQYF